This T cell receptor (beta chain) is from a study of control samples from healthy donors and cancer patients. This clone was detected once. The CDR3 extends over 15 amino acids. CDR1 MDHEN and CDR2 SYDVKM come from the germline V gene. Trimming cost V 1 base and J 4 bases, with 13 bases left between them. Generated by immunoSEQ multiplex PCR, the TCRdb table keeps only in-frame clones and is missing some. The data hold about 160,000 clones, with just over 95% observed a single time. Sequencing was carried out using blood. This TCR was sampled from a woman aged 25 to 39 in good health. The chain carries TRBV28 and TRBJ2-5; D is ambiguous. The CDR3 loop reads CASSLYPSPLETQYF. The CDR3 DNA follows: TGTGCCAGCAGTTTATACCCTTCCCCCCTAGAGACCCAGTACTTC.